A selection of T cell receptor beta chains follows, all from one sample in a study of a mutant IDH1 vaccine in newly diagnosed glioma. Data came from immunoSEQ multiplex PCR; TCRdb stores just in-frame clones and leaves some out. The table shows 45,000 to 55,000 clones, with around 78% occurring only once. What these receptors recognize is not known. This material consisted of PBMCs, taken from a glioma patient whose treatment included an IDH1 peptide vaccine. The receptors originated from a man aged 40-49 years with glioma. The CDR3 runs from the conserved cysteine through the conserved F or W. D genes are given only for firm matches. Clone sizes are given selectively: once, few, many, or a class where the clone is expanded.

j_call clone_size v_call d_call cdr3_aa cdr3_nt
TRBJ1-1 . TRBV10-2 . CASRIGEANTEAFF TGCGCCAGCAGAATAGGAGAGGCAAACACTGAAGCTTTCTTT
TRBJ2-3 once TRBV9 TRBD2 CASSPRLAGSTDTQYF TGTGCCAGCAGCCCAAGACTAGCGGGATCTACAGATACGCAGTATTTT
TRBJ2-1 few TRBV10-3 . CAIRGTGTQYNEQFF TGTGCCATCAGGGGGACCGGGACCCAGTACAATGAGCAGTTCTTC
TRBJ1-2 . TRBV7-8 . CASSSAGRGYTF TGTGCCAGCAGCTCAGCGGGGAGAGGCTACACCTTC
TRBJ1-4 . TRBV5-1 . CASSRATNEKLFF TGCGCCAGCAGCCGGGCAACTAATGAAAAACTGTTTTTT
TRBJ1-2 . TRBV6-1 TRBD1 CASSEYRDRGYGYTF TGTGCCAGCAGTGAATATAGGGACAGGGGATATGGCTACACCTTC
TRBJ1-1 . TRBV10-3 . CAISRGQLGAEAFF TGTGCCATCAGCCGAGGACAGCTCGGGGCTGAAGCTTTCTTT
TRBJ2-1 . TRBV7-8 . CASSPPGSQYRNEQFF TGTGCCAGCAGCCCACCCGGCTCTCAATACCGCAATGAGCAGTTCTTC
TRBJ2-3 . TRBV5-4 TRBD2 CATGGRARADTQYF TGTGCCACTGGAGGGAGGGCCAGGGCAGATACGCAGTATTTT
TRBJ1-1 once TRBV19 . CASSTSGEVMNTEAFF TGTGCCAGTAGTACCTCAGGAGAGGTAATGAACACTGAAGCTTTCTTT
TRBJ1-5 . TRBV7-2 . CASSAQAAVDQPQHF TGTGCCAGCAGCGCTCAGGCCGCGGTCGATCAGCCCCAGCATTTT
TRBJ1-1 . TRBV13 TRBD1 CASSITGGTWNTEAFF TGTGCCAGCAGCATTACAGGGGGTACTTGGAACACTGAAGCTTTCTTT
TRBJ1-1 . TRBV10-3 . CAISDEPTGTEAFF TGTGCCATCAGTGACGAACCTACCGGCACTGAAGCTTTCTTT
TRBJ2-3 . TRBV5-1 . CASSLVGQTDTDTQYF TGCGCCAGCAGCTTGGTCGGACAGACAGACACAGATACGCAGTATTTT
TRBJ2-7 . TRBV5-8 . CASSSGPFLLYEQYF TGTGCCAGCAGCTCGGGACCTTTCCTTCTATACGAGCAGTACTTC
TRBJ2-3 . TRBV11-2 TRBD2 CASSPTLTSGRTDTQYF TGTGCCAGCAGCCCCACCCTCACTAGCGGGAGAACAGATACGCAGTATTTT
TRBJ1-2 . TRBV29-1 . CSVGIQGATHGYTF TGCAGCGTTGGGATCCAGGGTGCCACCCATGGCTACACCTTC
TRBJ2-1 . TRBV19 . CASGNGVDEQFF TGTGCCAGTGGGAATGGGGTGGATGAGCAGTTCTTC
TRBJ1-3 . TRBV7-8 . CATLGLSGNTIYF TGTGCCACCCTGGGTCTCTCTGGAAACACCATATATTTT
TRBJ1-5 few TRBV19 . CASSIDPAAPGPYSNQPQHF TGTGCCAGTAGTATAGATCCTGCCGCGCCAGGGCCCTATAGCAATCAGCCCCAGCATTTT
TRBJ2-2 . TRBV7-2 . CASSPNWGSTGELFF TGTGCCAGCAGCCCAAATTGGGGGTCCACCGGGGAGCTGTTTTTT
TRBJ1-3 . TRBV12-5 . CASGLDLDSWDTIYF TGTGCTAGTGGTTTGGATTTGGACAGTTGGGACACCATATATTTT
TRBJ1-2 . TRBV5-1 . CASRRESLYGYTF TGCGCCAGCAGGAGGGAAAGCCTCTATGGCTACACCTTC
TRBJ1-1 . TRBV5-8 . CASSSARTDMNTEAFF TGTGCCAGCAGCTCTGCACGGACGGACATGAACACTGAAGCTTTCTTT
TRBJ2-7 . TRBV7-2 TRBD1 CASRGDRDSSHEQYF TGTGCCAGCAGGGGGGACAGGGATAGCTCCCACGAGCAGTACTTC
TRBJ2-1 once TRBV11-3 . CASSLDGTSSYNEQFF TGTGCCAGCAGCTTAGATGGGACGAGCTCCTACAATGAGCAGTTCTTC
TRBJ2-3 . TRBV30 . CAWSRRAFTPTDTQYF TGTGCCTGGAGCCGTCGGGCCTTCACCCCCACAGATACGCAGTATTTT
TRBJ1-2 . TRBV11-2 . CASSLEGNGYTF TGTGCCAGCAGCTTAGAAGGCAATGGCTACACCTTC
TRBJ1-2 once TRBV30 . CAWSELPGGAGEFYGYTF TGTGCCTGGAGCGAACTCCCGGGTGGGGCCGGGGAATTCTATGGCTACACCTTC
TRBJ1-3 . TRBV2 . CASKSVAGNTIYF TGTGCCAGCAAGTCTGTAGCGGGAAACACCATATATTTT
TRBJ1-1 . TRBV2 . CASSEERGNTEAFF TGTGCCAGCAGTGAAGAACGGGGAAACACTGAAGCTTTCTTT
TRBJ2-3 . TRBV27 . CASARGLGDTQYF TGTGCCAGCGCCCGAGGGTTAGGTGATACGCAGTATTTT
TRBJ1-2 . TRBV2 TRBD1 CASSPNRGDGYGYTF TGTGCCAGCAGTCCAAACAGGGGAGACGGCTATGGCTACACCTTC
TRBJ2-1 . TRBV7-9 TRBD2 CASSGGGVYNEQFF TGTGCCAGCAGCGGCGGGGGGGTCTACAATGAGCAGTTCTTC
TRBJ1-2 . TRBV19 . CASIGYDRIF TGTGCCAGTATTGGATACGACCGGATCTTC
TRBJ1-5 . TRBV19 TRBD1 CASSKNRGPNQPQHF TGTGCCAGTAGTAAAAACAGGGGCCCCAATCAGCCCCAGCATTTT
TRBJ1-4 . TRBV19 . CASSNREQEKLFF TGTGCCAGTAGTAACCGGGAACAGGAAAAACTGTTTTTT
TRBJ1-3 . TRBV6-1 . CASSEISIYF TGTGCCAGCAGTGAGATTTCCATATATTTT
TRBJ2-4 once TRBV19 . CASSIGGATKNIQYF TGTGCCAGTAGTATCGGTGGGGCGACCAAAAACATTCAGTACTTC
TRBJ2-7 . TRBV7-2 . CASSFSGVGTEQYF TGTGCCAGCAGCTTTTCTGGAGTGGGAACCGAGCAGTACTTC
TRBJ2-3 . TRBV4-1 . CASSSGPGADTQYF TGCGCCAGCAGCTCAGGTCCAGGGGCAGATACGCAGTATTTT
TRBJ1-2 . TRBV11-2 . CASSLTWDTSVLGYTF TGTGCCAGCAGCTTAACGTGGGACACCTCTGTCTTGGGCTACACCTTC
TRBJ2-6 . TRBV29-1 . CSVQGWSGANVLTF TGCAGCGTTCAGGGGTGGTCTGGGGCCAACGTCCTGACTTTC
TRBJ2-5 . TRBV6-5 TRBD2 CASRPYRGERETQYF TGTGCCAGCAGGCCCTACCGGGGGGAGCGTGAGACCCAGTACTTC
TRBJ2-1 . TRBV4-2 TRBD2 CASSQEGSSGSDKFF TGTGCCAGCAGCCAAGAAGGTTCTAGCGGGAGTGATAAGTTCTTC
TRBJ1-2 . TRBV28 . CASGGLVTNYGYTF TGTGCCAGCGGCGGATTGGTGACTAACTATGGCTACACCTTC
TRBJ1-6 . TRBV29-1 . CSVRQEEASPLHF TGCAGCGTTAGACAGGAGGAGGCCTCACCCCTCCACTTT
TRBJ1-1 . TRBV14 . CASSRVVEGTEAFF TGTGCCAGCAGCCGGGTAGTTGAGGGCACTGAAGCTTTCTTT
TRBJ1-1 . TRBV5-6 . CASSLRAGAGTEAFF TGTGCCAGCAGCTTGCGGGCAGGGGCCGGCACTGAAGCTTTCTTT
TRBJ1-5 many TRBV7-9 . CASSLGGYSNQPQHF TGTGCCAGCAGCTTAGGAGGGTATAGCAATCAGCCCCAGCATTTT
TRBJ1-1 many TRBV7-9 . CASSLRLPNTEAFF TGTGCCAGCAGCTTACGTCTCCCGAACACTGAAGCTTTCTTT
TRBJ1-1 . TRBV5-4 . CASSPRRQNTEAFF TGTGCCAGCAGCCCAAGACGGCAGAACACTGAAGCTTTCTTT